The T cell receptor (beta chain) described here comes from a study of cytomegalovirus exposure and HLA in healthy donors. Trimming shortened V by 3 bases and J by 4 bases, and 9 bases separated the two germline ends. This CDR3 contains 13 residues. Germline assignment: CDR1 SEHNR and CDR2 FQNEAQ (reference sequence). Findings and limits, study-wide: Cytomegalovirus-associated TCR beta chains were listed, numbering some 170. It was found in a later analysis that first-cohort TCR clusters tended to co-occur in the approximately 120 validation repertoires.

About this clone: Its antigen is undetermined.

From the approximately 120-subject validation cohort, which was separate from the approximately 670-subject first cohort, the donors were drawn. The protocol was immunoSEQ multiplex PCR, while the TCRdb copy is restricted to in-frame clones and leaves out a portion. The table lists roughly 200,000 clones, about 89% of them singletons. The receptor was isolated from a man under 40 in good health and CMV-seropositive. The genes are TRBV7-9 and TRBJ2-5; D gene unclear. The sequenced sample consisted of PBMCs. CDR3 nucleotides: TGTGCCAGCAGCTTTGAGGTTTTAGAGACCCAGTACTTC. Its protein product is CASSFEVLETQYF.